This TCR beta chain came from a study of T cell responses to AZD1222 COVID-19 vaccine. Method: immunoSEQ multiplex PCR; TCRdb's copy keeps in-frame clones and lacks some. Here the sample spans 150,000 to 250,000 clones, approximately 91% being singletons. Pooling was applied to second doses at about 4 or about 12 weeks. Broader study findings: There were mostly white British donors and more females than males, and clonal diversity was possibly underestimated. With two AZD1222 doses given, Spike-specific TCR breadth and depth both rose. The study identified only a handful of AZD1222 recipients as seropositive at baseline.

Concerning this clone: No antigen is known for it.

There are 12 residues in the CDR3. V lost 4 bases and J lost 4, with 5 bases in between. This sequence was found in an adult who received the AZD1222 COVID-19 vaccine. This sample comprised peripheral blood, obtained 28 days after the second AZD1222 dose. The J gene is TRBJ1-5, the V gene TRBV12-3 or TRBV12-4; D gene uncertain. The CDR3 bases are TGTGCCAGCAGTTCGGGAAATCAGCCCCAGCATTTT. This encodes CASSSGNQPQHF.